This T cell receptor (beta chain) was documented in a study of T cells after somatic rescue of genetic block. There are a few counts of this clone. Only in-frame clones appear in the TCRdb table, and some are missing; sequencing was by immunoSEQ multiplex PCR. The data contain 110,000 or so clones, around 90% of them singletons. CDR3 length: 14 residues. Trimming cost V 5 bases and J 9 bases; bases outside gene matches: 7. Germline CDR1 is SGHAT and CDR2 is FQNNGV. This chain links TRBV11-2 with TRBJ2-1; TRBD2 aligns across 10 bases. The TCR sequence derives from a woman between 18 and 29 years old. Sequenced input: peripheral blood mononuclear cells (PBMCs). CDR3 sequence reads: CASSPVAGGGEQFF. Here the CDR3 DNA reads TGTGCCAGCAGCCCCGTAGCGGGGGGTGGTGAGCAGTTCTTC. The full variable domain, completed using reference TRBV11-2 and TRBJ2-1, is EAGVAQSPRYKIIEKRQSVAFWCNPISGHATLYWYQQILGQGPKLLIQFQNNGVVDDSQLPKDRFSAERLKGVDSTLKIQPAKLEDSAVYLCASSPVAGGGEQFFGPGTRLTVL.